The source of this T cell receptor beta chain is a study of blood T cell repertoires in COVID-19. For the study at large: Donors in the United States, Italy and Spain gave samples during acute or convalescent COVID-19. The cDNA or gDNA used as material had been derived from T cells, B-cell-depleted T cells, or PBMCs.

The Seattle patients, enrolled during active infection, were followed longitudinally. Germline CDR1 is SSHAT and CDR2 is FNYEAQ (reference sequence). The CDR3 runs 15 residues. V shed 4 bases and J 5 bases; nucleotides not matched to a gene: 7. Original data processing: Cell counts per sample came from amplifying reference gene primers. The repertoire was sequenced with immunoSEQ multiplex PCR; TCRdb's copy has only in-frame clones and lacks some. The V and J calls and the clone size are those of that table, but D and trimming were determined from the DNA. The repertoire holds over 200,000 clones, with 70% to 90% as singletons.

This rearrangement joins TRBV7-7 to TRBJ2-1; TRBD2 aligns across 8 bases. The sequencing sample was made of peripheral blood. This sequence was found in a young man with COVID-19, enrolled during active disease. The DNA for the CDR3 is TGTGCCAGCAGCTCAATTGATAGCGGGGACAATGAGCAGTTCTTC. It is translated as CASSSIDSGDNEQFF.